These T cell receptor beta chains were read from a single sample in a study of shared clonotypes between healthy human individuals. Libraries were prepared by immunoSEQ multiplex PCR; TCRdb keeps only in-frame clonotypes and omits some of them. The sample records 400,000 to 500,000 clones, approximately 80% being singletons. The sequencing input was PBMCs. The receptors come from a woman in her forties in good health. Some clones in this sample may be carry-over from other donors' samples. CDR3s include the opening cysteine and the closing phenylalanine or tryptophan. The order of the fields is D gene, V gene, J gene, clone size, CDR3 length, CDR3 DNA, CDR3 protein. A D gene is named only where the DNA matches it firmly. Clone size is shown for a subset of rows, as once, few, many or a class of expanded clone.

NA,TRBV7-2,TRBJ1-3,NA,16,TGTGCCAGCAGCTTAGCGTGGGTTGCCTCTGGAAACACCATATATTTT,CASSLAWVASGNTIYF
NA,TRBV4-1,TRBJ1-1,NA,13,TGCGCCAGCAGCCAAGATTTCTGGGTTGGGGCTTTCTTT,CASSQDFWVGAFF
NA,TRBV7-6,TRBJ2-7,NA,14,TGTGCCAGCAGCTTCTCGGAGGACTCCTACGAGCAGTACTTC,CASSFSEDSYEQYF
NA,TRBV7-8,TRBJ2-5,NA,15,TGTGCCAGCAGCTTAGCCATAGGTCCCCAGGGGACCCAGTACTTC,CASSLAIGPQGTQYF
TRBD2,TRBV7-9,TRBJ2-3,NA,16,TGTGCCAGCAGCCCGCCAGGACTAGCGGACACAGATACGCAGTATTTT,CASSPPGLADTDTQYF
NA,TRBV2,TRBJ2-7,NA,15,TGTGCCAGCAGTGAAGAGGGCCACAGAGCCTCCGAGCAGTACTTC,CASSEEGHRASEQYF
NA,TRBV27,TRBJ2-7,once,14,TGTGCCAGCAGAAGAGAGGTGTACTCCTACGAGCAGTACTTC,CASRREVYSYEQYF
NA,TRBV5-4,TRBJ2-3,NA,15,TGTGCCAGCAGCTTGGGTGGAACTAGCACAGATACGCAGTATTTT,CASSLGGTSTDTQYF
TRBD1,TRBV28,TRBJ2-4,few,15,TGTGCCAGCAGTTCCTCCGGGACAGGGAAAAACATTCAGTACTTC,CASSSSGTGKNIQYF
NA,TRBV5-6,TRBJ2-5,NA,13,TGTGCCAGCAGCTTGTACGGTCAAGAGACCCAGTACTTC,CASSLYGQETQYF
NA,TRBV11-2,TRBJ2-7,NA,16,TGTGCCAGCAGCCCTTTCACTATCACTAGTCGGACCGAGCAGTACTTC,CASSPFTITSRTEQYF
TRBD1,TRBV5-1,TRBJ2-2,NA,14,TGCGCCAGCAGCACGGACAGGGGAACCGGGGAGCTGTTTTTT,CASSTDRGTGELFF